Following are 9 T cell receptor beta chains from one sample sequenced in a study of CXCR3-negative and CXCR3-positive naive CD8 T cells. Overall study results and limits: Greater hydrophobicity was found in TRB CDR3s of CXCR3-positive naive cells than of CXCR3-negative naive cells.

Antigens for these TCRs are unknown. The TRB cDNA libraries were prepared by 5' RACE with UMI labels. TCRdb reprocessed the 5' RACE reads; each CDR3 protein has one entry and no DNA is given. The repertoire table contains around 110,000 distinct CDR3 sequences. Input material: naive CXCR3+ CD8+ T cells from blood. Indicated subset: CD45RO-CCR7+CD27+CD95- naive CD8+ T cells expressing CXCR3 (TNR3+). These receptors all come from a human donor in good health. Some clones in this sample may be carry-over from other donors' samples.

Here the CDR3 reads CASSHRRSSYNSPLHF. The chain is built from TRBV14 and TRBJ1-6. The CDR3 has 16 amino acids. Germline lookup yields CDR1 SGHDN and CDR2 FVKESK.

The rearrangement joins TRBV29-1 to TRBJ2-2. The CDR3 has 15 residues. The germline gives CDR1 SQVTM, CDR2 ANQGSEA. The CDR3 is CSVSRLERITGELFF.

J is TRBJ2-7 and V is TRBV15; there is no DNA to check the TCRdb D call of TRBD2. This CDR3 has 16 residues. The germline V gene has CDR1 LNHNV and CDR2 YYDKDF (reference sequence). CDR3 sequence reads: CATSSPSDIRPAEQYF.

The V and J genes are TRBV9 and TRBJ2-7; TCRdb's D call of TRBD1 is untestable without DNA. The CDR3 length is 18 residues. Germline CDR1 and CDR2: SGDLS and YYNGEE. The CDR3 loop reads CASSATPSSGGFSYEQYF.

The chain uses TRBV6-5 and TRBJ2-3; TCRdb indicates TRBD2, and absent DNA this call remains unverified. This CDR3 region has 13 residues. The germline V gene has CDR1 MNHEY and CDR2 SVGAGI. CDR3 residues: CASSYGPVDTQYF.

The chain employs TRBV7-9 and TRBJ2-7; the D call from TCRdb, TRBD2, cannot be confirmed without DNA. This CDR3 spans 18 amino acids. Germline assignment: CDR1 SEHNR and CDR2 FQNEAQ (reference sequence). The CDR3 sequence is CASSLFLGAGPASYEQYF.

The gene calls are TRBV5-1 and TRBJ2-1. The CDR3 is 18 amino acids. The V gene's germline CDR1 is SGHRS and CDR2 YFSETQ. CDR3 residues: CASSLSKASGPVNNEQFF.

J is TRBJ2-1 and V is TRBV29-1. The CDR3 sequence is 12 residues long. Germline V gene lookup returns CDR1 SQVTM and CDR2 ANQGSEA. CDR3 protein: CSVNGLYNEQFF.

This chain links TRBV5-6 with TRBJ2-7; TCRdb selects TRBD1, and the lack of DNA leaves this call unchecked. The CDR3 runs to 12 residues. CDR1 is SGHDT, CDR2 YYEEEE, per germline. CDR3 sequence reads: CASSRQTYEPYF.